One TCR beta chain is described in this entry. This record comes from a study of blood T cell repertoires in COVID-19. Generated by immunoSEQ multiplex PCR, the TCRdb table keeps only in-frame clones and is missing some. Found here are 350,000 to 400,000 clones, just under 90% of them singletons; the top ten hold approximately 1.5%. Before being deemed recovered, Cohort 3 donors had two negative PCRs, clearance, or symptom resolution. The CDR3 is 15 amino acids. Looked up from germline, CDR1 is SEHNR and CDR2 is FQNEAQ (reference sequence). V lost 6 bases and J lost 3; bases outside the gene matches: 7.

The chain couples TRBV7-9 to TRBJ2-3, with 9 positions matching TRBD1. The clonotype originates from a woman aged 30 to 39 who had recovered from COVID-19. Sample: PBMCs or T cells enriched from blood (not recorded which). The chain's CDR3 is CASSTGQGETDTQYF. The CDR3 DNA is TGTGCCAGCAGTACGGGACAGGGAGAGACAGATACGCAGTATTTT.